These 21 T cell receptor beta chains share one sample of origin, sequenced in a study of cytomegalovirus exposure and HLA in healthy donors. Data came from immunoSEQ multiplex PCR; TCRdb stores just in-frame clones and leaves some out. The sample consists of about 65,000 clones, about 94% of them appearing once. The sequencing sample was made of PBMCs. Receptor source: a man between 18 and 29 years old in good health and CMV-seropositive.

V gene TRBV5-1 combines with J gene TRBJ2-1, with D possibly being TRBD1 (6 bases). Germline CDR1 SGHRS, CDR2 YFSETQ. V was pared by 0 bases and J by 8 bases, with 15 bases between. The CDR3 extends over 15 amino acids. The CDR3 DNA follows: TGCGCCAGCAGCTTGGGGTACGGGACATTTGATGAGCAGTTCTTC. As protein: CASSLGYGTFDEQFF.

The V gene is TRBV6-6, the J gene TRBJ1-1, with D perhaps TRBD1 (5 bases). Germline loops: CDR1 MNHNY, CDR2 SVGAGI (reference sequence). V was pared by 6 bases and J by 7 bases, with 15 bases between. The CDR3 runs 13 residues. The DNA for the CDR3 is TGTGCCAGCAGCTCAGGCGGGGGTTTTGAAGCTTTCTTT. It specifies CASSSGGGFEAFF.

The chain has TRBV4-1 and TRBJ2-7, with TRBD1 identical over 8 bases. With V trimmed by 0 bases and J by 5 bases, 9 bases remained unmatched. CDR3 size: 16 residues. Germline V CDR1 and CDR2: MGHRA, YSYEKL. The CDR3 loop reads CASSQDFRDRGNEQYF. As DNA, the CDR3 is TGCGCCAGCAGCCAAGATTTTCGTGACAGGGGAAACGAGCAGTACTTC.

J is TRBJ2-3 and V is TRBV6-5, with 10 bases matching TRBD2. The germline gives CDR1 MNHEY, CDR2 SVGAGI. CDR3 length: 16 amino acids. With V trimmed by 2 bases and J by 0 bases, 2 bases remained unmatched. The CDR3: CASSYVAGGSTDTQYF. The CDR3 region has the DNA TGTGCCAGCAGTTACGTAGCGGGGGGTAGCACAGATACGCAGTATTTT.

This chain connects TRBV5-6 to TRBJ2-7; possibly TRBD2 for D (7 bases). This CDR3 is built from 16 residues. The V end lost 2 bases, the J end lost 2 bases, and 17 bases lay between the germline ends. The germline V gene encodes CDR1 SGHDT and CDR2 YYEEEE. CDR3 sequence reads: CASSLQGGSRAYEQYF. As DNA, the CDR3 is TGTGCCAGCAGCTTACAGGGCGGGAGTAGGGCCTACGAGCAGTACTTC.

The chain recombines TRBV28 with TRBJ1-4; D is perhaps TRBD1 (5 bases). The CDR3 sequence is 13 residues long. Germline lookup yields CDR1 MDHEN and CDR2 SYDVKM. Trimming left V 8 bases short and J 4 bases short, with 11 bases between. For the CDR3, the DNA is TGTGCCAGCGGAGGGACTAATAATGAAAAACTGTTTTTT. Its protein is CASGGTNNEKLFF.

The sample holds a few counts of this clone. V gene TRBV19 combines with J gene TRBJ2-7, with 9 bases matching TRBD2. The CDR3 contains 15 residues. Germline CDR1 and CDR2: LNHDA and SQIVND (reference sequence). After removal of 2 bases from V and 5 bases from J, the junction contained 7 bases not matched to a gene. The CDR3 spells CASSIPGTSIDEQYF. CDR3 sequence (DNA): TGTGCCAGTAGTATACCCGGGACTAGCATCGACGAGCAGTACTTC.

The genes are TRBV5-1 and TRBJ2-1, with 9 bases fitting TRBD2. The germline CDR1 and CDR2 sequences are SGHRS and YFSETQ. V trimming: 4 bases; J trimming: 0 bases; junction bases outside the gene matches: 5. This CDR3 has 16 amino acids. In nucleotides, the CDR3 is TGCGCCAGCAGCGCAAGCGGGAGGAACTCCTACAATGAGCAGTTCTTC. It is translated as CASSASGRNSYNEQFF.

CDR3 region: CASSLGRPRGNEQFF. CDR3 sequence (DNA): TGTGCCAGCAGCTTAGGGCGGCCCCGAGGGAATGAGCAGTTCTTC. The gene calls are TRBV7-2 and TRBJ2-1; perhaps TRBD2 as D (5 bases). Trimming left V 1 base short and J 7 bases short, with 14 bases between. Germline V gene lookup returns CDR1 SGHTA and CDR2 FQGNSA. The CDR3 runs 15 residues.

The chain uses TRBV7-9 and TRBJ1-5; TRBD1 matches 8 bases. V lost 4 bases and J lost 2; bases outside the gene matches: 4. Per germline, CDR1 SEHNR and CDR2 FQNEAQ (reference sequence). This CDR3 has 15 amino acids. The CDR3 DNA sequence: TGTGCCAGCAGCTCGGACAGGGTTGGCAATCAGCCCCAGCATTTT. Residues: CASSSDRVGNQPQHF.

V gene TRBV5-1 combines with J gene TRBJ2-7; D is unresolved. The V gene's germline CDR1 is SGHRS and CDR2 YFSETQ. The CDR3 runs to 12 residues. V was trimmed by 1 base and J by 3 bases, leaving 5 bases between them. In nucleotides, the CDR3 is TGCGCCAGCAGCTTGCGCGGCTACGAGCAGTACTTC. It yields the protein CASSLRGYEQYF.

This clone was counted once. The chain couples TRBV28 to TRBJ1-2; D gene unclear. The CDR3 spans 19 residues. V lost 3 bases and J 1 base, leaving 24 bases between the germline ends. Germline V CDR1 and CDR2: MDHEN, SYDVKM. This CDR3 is CASSLPHWRVLDFNYGYTF. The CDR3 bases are TGTGCCAGCAGTTTGCCGCACTGGAGGGTCTTAGATTTTAACTATGGCTACACCTTC.

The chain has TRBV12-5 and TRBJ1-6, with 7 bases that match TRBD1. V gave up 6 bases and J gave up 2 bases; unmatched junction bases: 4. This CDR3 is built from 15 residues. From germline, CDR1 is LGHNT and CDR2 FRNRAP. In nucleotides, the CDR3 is TGTGCTAGTGGAACAGGGACAGCCTATAATTCACCCCTCCACTTT. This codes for CASGTGTAYNSPLHF.

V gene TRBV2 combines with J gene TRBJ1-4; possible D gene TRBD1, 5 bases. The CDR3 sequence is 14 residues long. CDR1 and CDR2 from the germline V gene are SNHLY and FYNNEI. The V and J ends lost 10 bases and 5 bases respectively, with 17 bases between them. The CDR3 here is CATNIGGKNEKLFF. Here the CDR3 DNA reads TGTGCCACCAACATTGGGGGGAAGAATGAAAAACTGTTTTTT.

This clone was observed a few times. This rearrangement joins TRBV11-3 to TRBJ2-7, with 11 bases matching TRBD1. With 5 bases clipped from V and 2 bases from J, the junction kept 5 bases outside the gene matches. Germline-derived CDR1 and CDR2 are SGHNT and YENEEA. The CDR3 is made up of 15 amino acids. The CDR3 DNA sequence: TGTGCCAGCAGCCCGGGACAGGGGGATCCCTACGAGCAGTACTTC. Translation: CASSPGQGDPYEQYF.

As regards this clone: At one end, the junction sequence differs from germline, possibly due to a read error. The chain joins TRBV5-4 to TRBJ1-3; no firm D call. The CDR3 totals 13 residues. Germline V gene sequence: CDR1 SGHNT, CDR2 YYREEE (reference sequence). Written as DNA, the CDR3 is TGCGGTCATAGAACCCCCTCTGGAAACACCATATATTTT. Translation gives CGHRTPSGNTIYF.

CDR3: CASSQDLGIATDTQYF. The CDR3 DNA follows: TGCGCCAGCAGCCAAGATCTCGGGATAGCAACAGATACGCAGTATTTT. This chain joins TRBV4-3 and TRBJ2-3; D perhaps matches TRBD2 (5 bases). The V end lost 0 bases, the J end lost 3 bases, and 13 bases lay between the germline ends. The CDR3 totals 16 residues. Looked up from germline, CDR1 is LGHNA and CDR2 is YSLEER.

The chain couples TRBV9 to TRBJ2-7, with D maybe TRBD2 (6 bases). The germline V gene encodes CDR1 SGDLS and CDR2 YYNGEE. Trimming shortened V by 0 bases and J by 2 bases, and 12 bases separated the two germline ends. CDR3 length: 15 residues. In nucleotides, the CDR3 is TGTGCCAGCAGCGTAGGGGGGGATACGGCCTACGAGCAGTACTTC. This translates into CASSVGGDTAYEQYF.

The CDR3 here is CASSPPGDTEAFF. In DNA, the CDR3 is TGTGCCAGCTCACCTCCAGGGGACACTGAAGCTTTCTTT. The rearrangement links TRBV18 to TRBJ1-1, with D perhaps matching TRBD1 (6 bases). Germline CDR1 and CDR2: KGHSH and LQKENI. Trimming cost V 3 bases and J 3 bases, with 8 bases left between them. This CDR3 region has 13 residues.

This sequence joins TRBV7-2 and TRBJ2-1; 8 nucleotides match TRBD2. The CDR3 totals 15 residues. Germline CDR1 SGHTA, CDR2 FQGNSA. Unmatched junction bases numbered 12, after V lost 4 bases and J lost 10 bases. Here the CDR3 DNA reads TGTGCCAGCAGCTCCACCGGACTAGCTCTTGGGGAGCAGTTCTTC. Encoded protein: CASSSTGLALGEQFF.

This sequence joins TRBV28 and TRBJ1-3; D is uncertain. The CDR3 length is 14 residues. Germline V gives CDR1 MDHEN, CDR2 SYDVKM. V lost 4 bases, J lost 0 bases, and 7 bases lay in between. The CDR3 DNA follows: TGTGCCAGCAGTTCAGGTTTCTCTGGAAACACCATATATTTT. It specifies CASSSGFSGNTIYF.